These 20 T cell receptor beta chains were sequenced from one sample in a study of control samples from healthy donors and cancer patients. Produced via immunoSEQ multiplex PCR; TCRdb's table is partial and in-frame only. Of under 80,000 clones in the sample, 85% to 95% were seen once. The sequenced sample was blood. The source of these receptors is a woman in her 30s in good health.

The chain recombines TRBV19 with TRBJ1-5, with 7 bases lining up with TRBD1. CDR3 size: 15 residues. Germline trimming cut 6 bases from V and 3 bases from J; bases unmatched to any gene: 8. Looked up from germline, CDR1 is LNHDA and CDR2 is SQIVND (reference sequence). The CDR3 protein is CASSDRDGANQPQHF. In nucleotides, the CDR3 is TGTGCCAGTAGCGACAGGGACGGGGCCAATCAGCCCCAGCATTTT.

V is TRBV3-1 (or the pseudogene TRBV3-2) and J is TRBJ1-6; D not resolved. Germline V gene lookup returns CDR1 LGHDT and CDR2 YNNKEL (reference sequence). Trimming stripped 4 bases from V and 8 bases from J, with 9 bases between. This CDR3 is built from 13 residues. CDR3 sequence: CASSPRPDSPLHF. Written as DNA, the CDR3 is TGTGCCAGCAGCCCAAGGCCGGATTCACCCCTCCACTTT.

The chain's CDR3 is CASSLVGTTEAFF. In DNA form, the CDR3 reads TGTGCCAGCAGCTTGGTAGGGACCACTGAAGCTTTCTTT. The J gene is TRBJ1-1, the V gene TRBV5-8; weak D call: TRBD1 (5 bases). Trimming removed 0 bases from V and 4 bases from J, with 7 bases in between. The germline V gene has CDR1 SGHTS and CDR2 YDEGEE. This CDR3 spans 13 amino acids.

This clone has only a few counts. The chain carries TRBV6-5 and TRBJ2-5; D perhaps matches TRBD1 (6 bases). The length of the CDR3 is 13 residues. Between the trimmed V and J ends, which lost 7 bases and 2 bases, there was a span of 11 bases. The germline gives CDR1 MNHEY, CDR2 SVGAGI. CDR3 sequence (DNA): TGTGCCAGCACCAGGGGCCCTCAAGAGACCCAGTACTTC. This codes for CASTRGPQETQYF.

The CDR3 here is CASSRGGGATDTQYF. The CDR3 coding sequence is TGTGCCAGCAGCAGGGGCGGGGGGGCAACAGATACGCAGTATTTT. The rearrangement links TRBV5-4 to TRBJ2-3, with TRBD2 matching 9 bases. This CDR3 contains 15 residues. With 4 bases clipped from V and 3 bases from J, the junction kept 6 bases outside the gene matches. Germline V gene sequence: CDR1 SGHNT, CDR2 YYREEE (reference sequence).

The table lists this clone with a few counts. The rearrangement joins TRBV19 to TRBJ1-5; D perhaps matches TRBD1 (5 bases). The germline CDR1 and CDR2 sequences are LNHDA and SQIVND (reference sequence). The CDR3 totals 16 residues. V was shortened by 3 bases and J by 3 bases, with 15 bases between the two germline ends. The CDR3, as DNA: TGTGCCAGTAGTATTTTTGGGGCGGGCAACAATCAGCCCCAGCATTTT. Translated, it gives CASSIFGAGNNQPQHF.

The rearrangement links TRBV5-8 to TRBJ1-5; 9 nucleotides align to TRBD1. After removal of 6 bases from V and 9 bases from J, the junction contained 10 bases not matched to a gene. The germline CDR1 and CDR2 sequences are SGHTS and YDEGEE. The CDR3 consists of 14 residues. The CDR3 reads CASMQGQGPPPQHF. DNA for the CDR3: TGTGCCAGCATGCAGGGACAGGGTCCTCCGCCCCAGCATTTT.

The rearrangement links TRBV24-1 to TRBJ2-3; 9 bases line up with TRBD2. The CDR3 is made up of 14 amino acids. V shed 5 bases and J 3 bases; nucleotides not matched to a gene: 2. The V gene's germline CDR1 is KGHDR and CDR2 SFDVKD. The CDR3, as DNA: TGTGCCACCAGTGGACTAGCGGATACAGATACGCAGTATTTT. Translation gives CATSGLADTDTQYF.

V gene TRBV6-5 combines with J gene TRBJ1-1; possible D gene TRBD1, 5 bases. This CDR3 comprises 13 residues. V lost 0 bases and J lost 4, with 6 bases in between. CDR1 and CDR2 from the germline V gene are MNHEY and SVGAGI. The CDR3 sequence is CASSYSRGTEAFF. The DNA of the CDR3 is TGTGCCAGCAGTTACTCGAGGGGCACTGAAGCTTTCTTT.

The V gene is TRBV7-9, the J gene TRBJ1-2; D may be TRBD1 (5 bases). The CDR3 length is 14 residues. V lost 1 base and J lost 3, with 9 bases in between. The germline CDR1 and CDR2 sequences are SEHNR and FQNEAQ (reference sequence). The CDR3 reads CASSLVQGHYGYTF. In DNA form, the CDR3 reads TGTGCCAGCAGCTTAGTTCAGGGTCACTATGGCTACACCTTC.

The genes are TRBV5-1 and TRBJ2-3; D ambiguous. Germline CDR1 and CDR2: SGHRS and YFSETQ. CDR3 length equals 13 residues. V lost 1 base, J lost 1 base, and 4 bases lay in between. CDR3 in amino acids: CASSLLGTDTQYF. DNA for the CDR3: TGCGCCAGCAGCTTGTTAGGCACAGATACGCAGTATTTT.

J is TRBJ1-1 and V is TRBV19; D gene uncertain. Per the germline V gene, CDR1 is LNHDA and CDR2 is SQIVND (reference sequence). The CDR3 sequence is 11 residues long. Trimming left V 6 bases short and J 4 bases short, with 6 bases between. CDR3 nucleotide sequence: TGTGCCAGTAGAATGGGCACTGAAGCTTTCTTT. As protein: CASRMGTEAFF.

The CDR3 spells CASSQGLSGWYGYTF. CDR3 sequence (DNA): TGTGCCAGCAGCCAAGGTCTTAGTGGGTGGTATGGCTACACCTTC. The gene calls are TRBV3-1 (or the pseudogene TRBV3-2) and TRBJ1-2; no reliable D call. V was cut by 1 base and J by 5 bases, with 14 bases left in between. The CDR3 has 15 amino acids. Germline CDR1 is LGHDT and CDR2 is YNNKEL (reference sequence).

This sequence joins TRBV30 and TRBJ1-6; no firm D call. The CDR3 extends over 13 amino acids. Trimming cost V 5 bases and J 7 bases, with 12 bases left between them. The V gene's germline CDR1 is GTSNPN and CDR2 SVGIG (reference sequence). The CDR3 sequence is CAWLPGSNSPLHF. The CDR3 DNA follows: TGTGCCTGGCTCCCCGGGTCAAATTCACCCCTCCACTTT.

This chain uses TRBV6-6 with TRBJ1-4; no definite D call. V lost 0 bases, J lost 5 bases, and 10 bases lay in between. The germline CDR1 and CDR2 sequences are MNHNY and SVGAGI (reference sequence). CDR3 length: 15 residues. The chain's CDR3 is CASSYSSGSNEKLFF. As DNA, the CDR3 is TGTGCCAGCAGTTACTCATCAGGTTCCAATGAAAAACTGTTTTTT.

The genes are TRBV6-6 and TRBJ2-7; D tentatively reads TRBD1 or TRBD2 (5 bases each). The CDR3 covers 16 residues. The germline gives CDR1 MNHNY, CDR2 SVGAGI (reference sequence). Trimming took off 6 bases at V and 0 bases at J, with 18 bases between the two ends. The DNA of the CDR3 is TGTGCCAGCAGAGCAGGGACCTACTGGAACTCCTACGAGCAGTACGTC. Amino acid sequence: CASRAGTYWNSYEQYV.

In this sample, this clone turned up once. This chain uses TRBV7-3 with TRBJ2-1; 14 bases agree with TRBD2. CDR1 is SGHTA, CDR2 FQGTGA, per germline. CDR3 length: 16 residues. The J segment lost 12 bases and the V segment lost 5 bases, leaving 12 bases of the junction unmatched. In DNA, the CDR3 is TGTGCCAGCAGCCTTTCCTCGACTAGCGGGGGGGCACGGCAGTTCTTC. Translation gives CASSLSSTSGGARQFF. Combining the CDR3 with reference TRBV7-3 and TRBJ2-1 gives the whole variable domain GAGVSQTPSNKVTEKGKYVELRCDPISGHTALYWYRQSLGQGPEFLIYFQGTGAADDSGLPNDRFFAVRPEGSVSTLKIQRTERGDSAVYLCASSLSSTSGGARQFFGPGTRLTVL.

The rearrangement links TRBV18 to TRBJ2-3; no clear D gene. Germline-derived CDR1 and CDR2 are KGHSH and LQKENI. The CDR3 totals 13 residues. V was pared by 0 bases and J by 2 bases, with 3 bases between. CDR3 protein: CASSPPNTDTQYF. CDR3 nucleotide sequence: TGTGCCAGCTCACCACCCAACACAGATACGCAGTATTTT.

The CDR3 DNA follows: TGTGCCAGCTCACCGAGACAGGGCCCCAATCAGCCCCAGCATTTT. The encoded protein is CASSPRQGPNQPQHF. The chain links TRBV18 to TRBJ1-5; 7 nucleotides agree with TRBD1. The CDR3 covers 15 residues. The V segment lost 3 bases and the J segment 3 bases; nucleotides outside the gene matches: 5. The germline gives CDR1 KGHSH, CDR2 LQKENI. Based on the CDR3 plus reference TRBV18 and TRBJ1-5, the full variable domain is NAGVMQNPRHLVRRRGQEARLRCSPMKGHSHVYWYRQLPEEGLKFMVYLQKENIIDESGMPKERFSAEFPKEGPSILRIQQVVRGDSAAYFCASSPRQGPNQPQHFGDGTRLSIL.

The rearrangement uses TRBV7-2 and TRBJ1-5; D not resolved. The CDR3 extends over 12 amino acids. The germline gives CDR1 SGHTA, CDR2 FQGNSA. Trimming shortened V by 5 bases and J by 4 bases, and 6 bases separated the two germline ends. CDR3 in amino acids: CASSPRNQPQHF. In DNA form, the CDR3 reads TGTGCCAGCAGCCCCCGGAATCAGCCCCAGCATTTT.